Below are 9 T cell receptor beta chains sequenced from a single sample in a study of blood T cells in healthy people across ages. Primed by a sample-barcoded 5' primer and a J-beta primer mix, a second PCR proceeded for 7 to 11 cycles. TCRdb analysed the 5' RACE reads with MiXCR anew, one entry per CDR3 protein. The sample has approximately 800,000 distinct CDR3 sequences, roughly 40% seen once. Sequences were obtained from blood. These receptors were collected from a man between 18 and 35 years old in good health.

As concerns this clonotype: A much larger clone is a single base away; this may be a read error. The chain carries TRBV10-3 and TRBJ2-7; 10 positions match TRBD1. V lost 5 bases and J lost 7; bases outside the gene matches: 17. This CDR3 comprises 17 residues. The germline V gene encodes CDR1 ENHRY and CDR2 SYGVKD. This CDR3 is CAISTGTGTGDYNEQYF. The CDR3 DNA reads as TGTGCCATCAGTACTGGTACCGGGACAGGGGACTACAATGAGCAGTACTTC.

This clonotype was seen only a few times. The rearrangement links TRBV12-3 or TRBV12-4 to TRBJ1-5, with D unclear. The CDR3 length is 15 residues. Trimming shortened V by 4 bases and J by 4 bases, and 14 bases separated the two germline ends. CDR3 nucleotide sequence: TGTGCCAGCAGTTGGTATGTAGGGTCGAATCAGCCCCAGCATTTT. Protein sequence: CASSWYVGSNQPQHF.

At least ten counts were recorded for this clonotype. The CDR3 DNA is TGTGCCAGCAGCTTGGATCGAATCACAGGGGTTGATGAGCAGTTCTTC. This gives the protein CASSLDRITGVDEQFF. This rearrangement joins TRBV5-6 to TRBJ2-1, with 7 bases lining up with TRBD1. With V trimmed by 0 bases and J by 8 bases, 11 bases remained unmatched. The germline V gene encodes CDR1 SGHDT and CDR2 YYEEEE. This CDR3 contains 16 residues.

CDR3 DNA sequence: TGTGCCAGTGCGAAAGCGGAGGTCTCCTACAATGAGCAGTTCTTC. Translated: CASAKAEVSYNEQFF. The genes are TRBV12-3 or TRBV12-4 and TRBJ2-1, with D possibly TRBD2 on 5 matching bases. This CDR3 has 15 amino acids. The V gene lost 9 bases and the J gene lost 0 bases, with 15 bases spanning the gap.

This chain uses TRBV4-1 with TRBJ2-7; 7 bases match TRBD1. The CDR3 contains 24 residues. V was clipped by 0 bases and J by 0 bases; unmatched bases: 29. Looked up from germline, CDR1 is MGHRA and CDR2 is YSYEKL. The CDR3 DNA is TGCGCCAGCAGCCAAGATCTTCTTGAGGGGGCTTGGGTGAAGGCCTCGGCGAGCTCCTACGAGCAGTACTTC. The encoded protein is CASSQDLLEGAWVKASASSYEQYF.

The sample holds many counts of this clonotype. This chain uses TRBV4-3 with TRBJ2-3; TRBD2 agrees at 8 bases. CDR1 is LGHNA, CDR2 YSLEER, per germline. V gave up 4 bases and J gave up 4 bases; unmatched junction bases: 10. This CDR3 contains 16 residues. CDR3 bases: TGCGCCAGCAGCCCCTATTCCAGCGGGGGCGCAGATACGCAGTATTTT. It translates to CASSPYSSGGADTQYF.

As to this clonotype: Sequence at one end of the junction differs from germline and may be a read error. The chain joins TRBV9 to TRBJ2-1; 10 bases are shared with TRBD2. Germline CDR1 and CDR2: SGDLS and YYNGEE. The length of the CDR3 is 16 residues. CDR3 sequence (DNA): TGTGTCAGCAGCAAAGCGGGGGGGCCCCCCTACAATGAGCAGTTCTTC. Translated: CVSSKAGGPPYNEQFF.

As regards this clonotype: This clone may be a read error of a much larger clone one base away. V gene TRBV7-9 combines with J gene TRBJ1-6; 8 nucleotides match TRBD1. Germline V gene lookup returns CDR1 SEHNR and CDR2 FQNEAQ (reference sequence). The CDR3 is made up of 16 amino acids. The CDR3 here is CASSLHDRGTRSPPHF. CDR3 bases: TGTGCCAGCAGCTTACATGACAGGGGCACGCGTTCACCCCCCCACTTT. Together with reference TRBV7-9 and TRBJ1-6, the CDR3 gives the full variable domain: DTGVSQNPRHKITKRGQNVTFRCDPISEHNRLYWYRQTLGQGPEFLTYFQNEAQLEKSRLLSDRFSAERPKGSFSTLEIQRTEQGDSAMYLCASSLHDRGTRSPPHFGNGTRLTVT.

This clonotype was seen a handful of times. V and J are TRBV6-6 and TRBJ2-1, with TRBD2 identical over 12 bases. The CDR3 extends over 17 amino acids. V trimming: 5 bases; J trimming: 6 bases; junction bases outside the gene matches: 11. Germline lookup yields CDR1 MNHNY and CDR2 SVGAGI (reference sequence). CDR3: CASSQNLAGGRGNEQFF. The DNA of the CDR3 is TGTGCCAGCAGTCAAAACCTAGCGGGGGGGCGCGGCAATGAGCAGTTCTTC.